This T cell receptor beta chain was found in a study of blood T cells in healthy people across ages. Study conclusions and caveats: Donors of long life had a larger count of naive CD4+ cells and greater diversity than aged donors. While age rose, TCR beta diversity per million T cells dropped in a roughly linear way. Diversity estimated from one million T cells was considered an underestimate.

Concerning this clonotype itself: Its antigen is still unknown.

The second PCR ran about 6 to 12 cycles with a sample-barcoded 5' primer and J-beta primers. TCRdb passed the 5' RACE reads through MiXCR, listing each CDR3 protein once. The sample lists almost 1 million distinct CDR3 sequences, just over 50% occurring once. The sequencing sample was made of blood. The receptor comes from a woman aged 55 to 70 in good health.

CDR3 residues: CASSPGLAGVMGSYEQYF. CDR3 DNA: TGTGCCAGCAGCCCAGGACTAGCGGGAGTGATGGGCTCCTACGAGCAGTACTTC. The rearrangement uses TRBV7-3 and TRBJ2-7; 13 bases are a match to TRBD2. V shed 5 bases, J shed 0 bases, and the junction held 10 bases outside the gene matches. The CDR3 is 18 residues long. Germline V gene sequence: CDR1 SGHTA, CDR2 FQGTGA.